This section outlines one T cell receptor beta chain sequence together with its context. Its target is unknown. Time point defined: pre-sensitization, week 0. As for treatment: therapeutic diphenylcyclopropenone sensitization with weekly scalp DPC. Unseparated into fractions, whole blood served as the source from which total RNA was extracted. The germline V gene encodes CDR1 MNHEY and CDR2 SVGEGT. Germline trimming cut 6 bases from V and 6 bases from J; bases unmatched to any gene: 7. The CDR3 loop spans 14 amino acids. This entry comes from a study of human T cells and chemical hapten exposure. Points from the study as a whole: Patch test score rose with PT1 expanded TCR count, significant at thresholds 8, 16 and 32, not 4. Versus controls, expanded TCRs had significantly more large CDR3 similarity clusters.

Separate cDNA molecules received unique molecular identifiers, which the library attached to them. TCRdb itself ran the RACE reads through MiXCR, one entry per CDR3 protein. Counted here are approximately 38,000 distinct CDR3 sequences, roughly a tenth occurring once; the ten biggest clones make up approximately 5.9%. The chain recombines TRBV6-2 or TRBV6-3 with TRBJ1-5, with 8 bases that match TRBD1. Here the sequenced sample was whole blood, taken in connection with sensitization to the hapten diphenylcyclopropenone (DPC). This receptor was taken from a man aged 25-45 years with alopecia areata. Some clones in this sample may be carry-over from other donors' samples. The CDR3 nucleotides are TGTGCCAGCAGGCGGACAGGGAACGGTCAGCCCCAGCATTTT. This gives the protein CASRRTGNGQPQHF.